These 13 T cell receptor beta chains originate from one sample sequenced in a study of CD8+ T cells in alopecia areata. Extraction and reverse transcription of RNA yielded cDNA as the sequencing template. This table comes from immunoSEQ multiplex PCR, and its TCRdb copy is limited to in-frame clones, with some not included. The table lists 80,000 to 100,000 clones, roughly two fifths of them singletons. The sample taken for sequencing was CD4+ T cells sorted from blood. These receptors were taken from a human donor with alopecia areata.

This chain connects TRBV7-2 to TRBJ2-5; TRBD1 aligns across 7 bases. The J call may not be correct, given that the DNA end is closer to TRBJ2-7. CDR3 size: 13 residues. Germline loops: CDR1 SGHTA, CDR2 FQGNSA. This chain's CDR3 is CASSRRQGHEQYF. The CDR3 DNA sequence: TGTGCCAGCAGCCGCCGACAGGGCCACGAGCAGTACTTC.

This clone was counted only a few times. The rearrangement joins TRBV4-3 to TRBJ1-4; D not resolved. This CDR3 is built from 14 residues. Germline V gene sequence: CDR1 LGHNA, CDR2 YSLEER. The ends were cut back, 0 bases at V and 11 bases at J, with 13 bases in the middle. DNA of the CDR3: TGCGCCAGCAGCCAAGATCCGGGGATCGAGAAACTGTTTTTT. Translated, it gives CASSQDPGIEKLFF.

This chain uses TRBV7-2 with TRBJ2-7; weak D call: TRBD1 (6 bases). Looked up from germline, CDR1 is SGHTA and CDR2 is FQGNSA. Trimming shortened V by 5 bases and J by 0 bases, and 11 bases separated the two germline ends. The CDR3 consists of 14 residues. The CDR3 loop is CASSPRDISYEQYF. The CDR3 DNA follows: TGTGCCAGCAGCCCGAGGGACATCTCCTACGAGCAGTACTTC. The variable domain in full, completed from reference TRBV7-2 and TRBJ2-7, reads GAGVSQSPSNKVTEKGKDVELRCDPISGHTALYWYRQSLGQGLEFLIYFQGNSAPDKSGLPSDRFSAERTGGSVSTLTIQRTQQEDSAVYLCASSPRDISYEQYFGPGTRLTVT.

The chain joins TRBV7-2 to TRBJ1-2; D gene ambiguous. This CDR3 is 14 amino acids long. Germline V CDR1 and CDR2: SGHTA, FQGNSA. The V end was cut by 5 bases, the J end by 2 bases, with 12 bases between. CDR3 bases: TGTGCCAGCAGCCCCTACGGTGTCAACTATGGCTACACCTTC. Translating it yields CASSPYGVNYGYTF.

This clone showed up just a few times. The V gene is TRBV29-1, the J gene TRBJ1-1, with D possibly matching TRBD1 (5 bases). Germline CDR1 reads SQVTM; CDR2 reads ANQGSEA. The V end was cut by 7 bases, the J end by 0 bases, with 24 bases between. CDR3 length equals 17 residues. CDR3 sequence: CSAKRRGQGNVNTEAFF. The CDR3 coding sequence is TGCAGCGCCAAGCGGCGGGGCCAAGGAAACGTGAACACTGAAGCTTTCTTT. Drawing the rest from reference TRBV29-1 and TRBJ1-1, the complete variable domain is SAVISQKPSRDICQRGTSLTIQCQVDSQVTMMFWYRQQPGQSLTLIATANQGSEATYESGFVIDKFPISRPNLTFSTLTVSNMSPEDSSIYLCSAKRRGQGNVNTEAFFGQGTRLTVV.

In its sample, this clone was seen once. This chain connects TRBV2 to TRBJ1-2; D gene unclear. CDR1 and CDR2 (germline): SNHLY, FYNNEI. The CDR3 runs 12 residues. V lost 4 bases and J lost 0, with 3 bases in between. This CDR3 is CASSGANYGYTF. CDR3 sequence (DNA): TGTGCCAGCAGTGGAGCTAACTATGGCTACACCTTC. The full variable domain, its missing parts supplied by reference TRBV2 and TRBJ1-2, is EPEVTQTPSHQVTQMGQEVILRCVPISNHLYFYWYRQILGQKVEFLVSFYNNEISEKSEIFDDQFSVERPDGSNFTLKIRSTKLEDSAMYFCASSGANYGYTFGSGTRLTVV.

This clone was observed a handful of times. J is TRBJ1-5 and V is TRBV29-1; the D gene is possibly TRBD1 (6 bases). From germline, CDR1 is SQVTM and CDR2 ANQGSEA. V was shortened by 6 bases and J by 0 bases, with 9 bases between the two germline ends. The CDR3 length is 13 residues. The CDR3 DNA reads as TGCAGCGTCCGGGACACTAGCAATCAGCCCCAGCATTTT. This translates into CSVRDTSNQPQHF.

The chain uses TRBV9 and TRBJ1-5; a possible D gene is TRBD1 (5 bases). Germline-derived CDR1 and CDR2 are SGDLS and YYNGEE. The ends were cut back, 3 bases at V and 6 bases at J, with 13 bases in the middle. The CDR3 sequence is 14 residues long. CDR3 nucleotide sequence: TGTGCCAGCAGCGGAGACAGTCGGGGTCAGCCCCAGCATTTT. Protein: CASSGDSRGQPQHF.

The chain combines TRBV30 with TRBJ1-1; D is uncertain. V was cut by 2 bases and J by 4 bases, with 8 bases left in between. The CDR3 has 12 amino acids. The V gene's germline CDR1 is GTSNPN and CDR2 SVGIG (reference sequence). The CDR3 DNA reads as TGTGCCTGGAGTCGTCTGGCCACTGAAGCTTTCTTT. Its translation: CAWSRLATEAFF.

The V and J genes are TRBV15 and TRBJ2-5; D uncertain. The CDR3 sequence is 14 residues long. Per the germline V gene, CDR1 is LNHNV and CDR2 is YYDKDF (reference sequence). Trimming left V 0 bases short and J 5 bases short, with 10 bases between. CDR3 residues: CATSRDLGMETQYF. The CDR3 nucleotides are TGTGCCACCAGCAGAGATCTTGGAATGGAGACCCAGTACTTC.

This clone was counted a few times. V is TRBV10-2 and J is TRBJ1-6; 8 nucleotides match TRBD1. Per the germline V gene, CDR1 is WSHSY and CDR2 is SAAADI. The CDR3 consists of 15 residues. Unmatched junction bases numbered 9, after V lost 4 bases and J lost 10 bases. The CDR3 DNA reads as TGCGCCAGCAGTGGTGGGACAGGCAAGCGGTCACCCCTCCACTTT. Translated, it gives CASSGGTGKRSPLHF.

In this sample, this clone turned up a few times. This sequence joins TRBV9 and TRBJ2-2; tentatively, D is TRBD1 (6 bases). V shed 4 bases and J shed 4 bases, with 20 bases lying between them. The CDR3 is 17 amino acids. CDR1 and CDR2 from the germline V gene are SGDLS and YYNGEE. The CDR3 loop is CASSNRPLGTLTGELFF. CDR3 coding DNA: TGTGCCAGCAGCAACCGACCCCTCGGGACACTCACCGGGGAGCTGTTTTTT.

The V and J genes are TRBV30 and TRBJ2-1, with D possibly matching TRBD2 (6 bases). V lost 1 base to trimming and J lost 9 bases, with 13 bases between them. Germline values: CDR1 GTSNPN, CDR2 SVGIG (reference sequence). The CDR3 is made up of 13 amino acids. CDR3 bases: TGTGCCTGGAGTGCACAAACTAGCCTTGAGCAGTTCTTC. This sequence encodes CAWSAQTSLEQFF.